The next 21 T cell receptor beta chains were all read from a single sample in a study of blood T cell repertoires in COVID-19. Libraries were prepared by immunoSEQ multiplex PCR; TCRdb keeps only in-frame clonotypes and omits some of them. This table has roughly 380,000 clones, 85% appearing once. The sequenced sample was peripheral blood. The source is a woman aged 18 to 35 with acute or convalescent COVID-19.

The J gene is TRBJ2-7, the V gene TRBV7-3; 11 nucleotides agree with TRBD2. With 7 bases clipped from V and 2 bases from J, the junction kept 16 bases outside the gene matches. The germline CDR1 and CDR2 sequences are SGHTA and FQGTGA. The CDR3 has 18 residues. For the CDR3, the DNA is TGTGCCAGCACCTCCGGCGGGGTAGCGGGAGGGCCAGCCTACGAGCAGTACTTC. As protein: CASTSGGVAGGPAYEQYF.

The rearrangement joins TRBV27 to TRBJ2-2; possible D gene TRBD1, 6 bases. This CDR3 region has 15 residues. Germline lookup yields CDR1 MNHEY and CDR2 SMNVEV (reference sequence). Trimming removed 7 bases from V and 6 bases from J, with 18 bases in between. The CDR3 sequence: CASNGQGMGPGELFF. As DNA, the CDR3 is TGTGCCAGCAATGGCCAGGGGATGGGTCCCGGGGAGCTGTTTTTT.

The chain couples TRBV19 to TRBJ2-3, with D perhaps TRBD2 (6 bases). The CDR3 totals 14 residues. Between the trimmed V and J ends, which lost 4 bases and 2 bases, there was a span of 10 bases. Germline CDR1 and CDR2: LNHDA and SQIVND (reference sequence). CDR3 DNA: TGTGCCAGTAGTACGGGACTGATCACAGATACGCAGTATTTT. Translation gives CASSTGLITDTQYF.

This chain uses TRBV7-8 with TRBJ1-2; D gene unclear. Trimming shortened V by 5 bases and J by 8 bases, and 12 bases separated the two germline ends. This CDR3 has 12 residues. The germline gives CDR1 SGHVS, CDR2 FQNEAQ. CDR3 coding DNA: TGTGCCAGCAGCCCAACCTCGGGGGGCTACACCTTC. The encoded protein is CASSPTSGGYTF.

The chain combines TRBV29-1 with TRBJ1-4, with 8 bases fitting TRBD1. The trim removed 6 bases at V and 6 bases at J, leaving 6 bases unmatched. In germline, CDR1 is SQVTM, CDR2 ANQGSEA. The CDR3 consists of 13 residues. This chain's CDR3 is CSVDRASDEKLFF. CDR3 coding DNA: TGCAGCGTGGACAGGGCGAGTGATGAAAAACTGTTTTTT.

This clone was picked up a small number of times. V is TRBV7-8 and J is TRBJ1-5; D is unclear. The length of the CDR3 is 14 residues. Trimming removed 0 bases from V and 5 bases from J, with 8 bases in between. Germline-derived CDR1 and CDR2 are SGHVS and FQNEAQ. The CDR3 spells CASSLAGTDQPQHF. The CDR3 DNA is TGTGCCAGCAGCTTAGCTGGCACCGATCAGCCCCAGCATTTT.

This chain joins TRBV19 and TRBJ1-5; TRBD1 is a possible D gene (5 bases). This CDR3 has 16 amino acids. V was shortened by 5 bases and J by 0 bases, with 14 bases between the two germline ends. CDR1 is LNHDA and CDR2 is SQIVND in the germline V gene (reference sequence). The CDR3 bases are TGTGCCAGTAGTTCCCGACAGTTTAATAGCAATCAGCCCCAGCATTTT. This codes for CASSSRQFNSNQPQHF.

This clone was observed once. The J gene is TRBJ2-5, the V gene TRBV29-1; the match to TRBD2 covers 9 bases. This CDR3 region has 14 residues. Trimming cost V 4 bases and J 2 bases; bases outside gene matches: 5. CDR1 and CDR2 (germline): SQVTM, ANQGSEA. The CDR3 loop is CSVGGGASQETQYF. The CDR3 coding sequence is TGCAGCGTTGGCGGGGGGGCGAGTCAAGAGACCCAGTACTTC.

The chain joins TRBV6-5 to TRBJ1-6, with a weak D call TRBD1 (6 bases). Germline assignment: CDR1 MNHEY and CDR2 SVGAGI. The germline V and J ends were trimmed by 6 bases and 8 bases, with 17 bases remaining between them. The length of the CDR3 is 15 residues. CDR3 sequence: CASSRDGGADSPLHF. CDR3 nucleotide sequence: TGTGCCAGCAGCCGAGACGGGGGGGCGGATTCACCCCTCCACTTT.

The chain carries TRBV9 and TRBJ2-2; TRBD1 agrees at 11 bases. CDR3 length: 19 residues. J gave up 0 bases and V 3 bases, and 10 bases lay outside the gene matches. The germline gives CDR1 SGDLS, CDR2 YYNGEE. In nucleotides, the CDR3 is TGTGCCAGCAGCGCCCGGACAGGGGGCGCGATCGCGAACACCGGGGAGCTGTTTTTT. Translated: CASSARTGGAIANTGELFF.

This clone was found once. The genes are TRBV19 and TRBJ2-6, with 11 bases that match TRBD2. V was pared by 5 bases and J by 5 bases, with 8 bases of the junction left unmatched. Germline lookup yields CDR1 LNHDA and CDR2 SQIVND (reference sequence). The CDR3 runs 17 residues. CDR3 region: CASSLPLAGGRANVLTF. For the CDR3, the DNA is TGTGCCAGTAGTTTACCCCTAGCGGGAGGCAGGGCCAACGTCCTGACTTTC.

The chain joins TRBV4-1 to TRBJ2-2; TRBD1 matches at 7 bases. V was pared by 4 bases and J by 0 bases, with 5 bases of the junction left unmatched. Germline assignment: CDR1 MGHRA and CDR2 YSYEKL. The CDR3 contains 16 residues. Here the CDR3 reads CASSPPGTANTGELFF. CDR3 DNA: TGCGCCAGCAGCCCACCCGGGACAGCGAACACCGGGGAGCTGTTTTTT.

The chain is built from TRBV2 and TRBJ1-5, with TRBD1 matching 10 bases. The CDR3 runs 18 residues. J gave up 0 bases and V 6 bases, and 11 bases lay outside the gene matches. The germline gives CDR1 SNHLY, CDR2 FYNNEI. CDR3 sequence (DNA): TGTGCCAGCAGCCCGGGACAGGGGTTAGGTTCTAGCAATCAGCCCCAGCATTTT. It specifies CASSPGQGLGSSNQPQHF.

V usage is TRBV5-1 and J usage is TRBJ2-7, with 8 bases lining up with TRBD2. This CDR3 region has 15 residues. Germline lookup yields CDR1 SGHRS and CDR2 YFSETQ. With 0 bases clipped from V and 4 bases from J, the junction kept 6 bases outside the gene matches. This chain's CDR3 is CASSLAGGRTYEQYF. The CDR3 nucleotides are TGCGCCAGCAGCTTGGCCGGCGGGAGGACTTACGAGCAGTACTTC.

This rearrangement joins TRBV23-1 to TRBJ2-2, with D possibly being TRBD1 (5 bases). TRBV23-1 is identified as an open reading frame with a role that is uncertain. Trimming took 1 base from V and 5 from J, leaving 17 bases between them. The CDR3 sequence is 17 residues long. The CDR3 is CASSQWLEGAGTGELFF. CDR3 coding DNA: TGCGCCAGCAGTCAATGGTTGGAAGGGGCTGGGACCGGGGAGCTGTTTTTT.

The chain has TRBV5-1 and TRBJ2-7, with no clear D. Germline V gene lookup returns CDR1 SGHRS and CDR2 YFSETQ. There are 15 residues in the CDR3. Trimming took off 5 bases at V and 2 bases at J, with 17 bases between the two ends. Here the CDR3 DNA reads TGCGCCAGCAGAAGAAGTTACTTTCTGACCTACGAGCAGTACTTC. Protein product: CASRRSYFLTYEQYF. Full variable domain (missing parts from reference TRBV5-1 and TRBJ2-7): KAGVTQTPRYLIKTRGQQVTLSCSPISGHRSVSWYQQTPGQGLQFLFEYFSETQRNKGNFPGRFSGRQFSNSRSEMNVSTLELGDSALYLCASRRSYFLTYEQYFGPGTRLTVT.

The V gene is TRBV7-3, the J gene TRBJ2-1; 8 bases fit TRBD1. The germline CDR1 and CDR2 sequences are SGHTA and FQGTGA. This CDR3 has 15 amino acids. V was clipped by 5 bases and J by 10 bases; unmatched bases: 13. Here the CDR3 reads CASSTRDRPEGEQFF. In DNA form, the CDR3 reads TGTGCCAGCAGCACCCGGGACAGGCCCGAGGGCGAGCAGTTCTTC.

Written as DNA, the CDR3 is TGTGCCAGCAGTTACGGACTAGCGGGAGGTCCTAGCACAGATACGCAGTATTTT. Its translation is CASSYGLAGGPSTDTQYF. J is TRBJ2-3 and V is TRBV27; TRBD2 agrees at 14 bases. The CDR3 length is 18 residues. Trimming removed 4 bases from V and 0 bases from J; junction bases left unmatched: 6. Germline V gene lookup returns CDR1 MNHEY and CDR2 SMNVEV (reference sequence).

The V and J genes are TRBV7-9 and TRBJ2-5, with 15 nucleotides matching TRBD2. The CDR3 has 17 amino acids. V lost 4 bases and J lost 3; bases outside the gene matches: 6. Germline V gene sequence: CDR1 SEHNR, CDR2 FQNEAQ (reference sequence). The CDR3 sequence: CASSSLGLAGGEETQYF. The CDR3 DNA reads TGTGCCAGCAGCTCCTTGGGACTAGCGGGGGGAGAAGAGACCCAGTACTTC.

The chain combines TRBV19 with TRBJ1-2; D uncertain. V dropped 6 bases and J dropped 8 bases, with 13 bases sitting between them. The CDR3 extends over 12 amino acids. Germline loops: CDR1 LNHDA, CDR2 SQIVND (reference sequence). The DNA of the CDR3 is TGTGCCAGTAGCCTCGATTCGGGGGGCTACACCTTC. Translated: CASSLDSGGYTF.

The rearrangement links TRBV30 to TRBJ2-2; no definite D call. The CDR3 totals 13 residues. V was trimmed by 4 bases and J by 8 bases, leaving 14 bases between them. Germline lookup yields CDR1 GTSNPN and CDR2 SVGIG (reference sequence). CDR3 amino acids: CAWMYASSGELFF. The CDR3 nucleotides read TGTGCCTGGATGTACGCGTCGTCGGGGGAGCTGTTTTTT.